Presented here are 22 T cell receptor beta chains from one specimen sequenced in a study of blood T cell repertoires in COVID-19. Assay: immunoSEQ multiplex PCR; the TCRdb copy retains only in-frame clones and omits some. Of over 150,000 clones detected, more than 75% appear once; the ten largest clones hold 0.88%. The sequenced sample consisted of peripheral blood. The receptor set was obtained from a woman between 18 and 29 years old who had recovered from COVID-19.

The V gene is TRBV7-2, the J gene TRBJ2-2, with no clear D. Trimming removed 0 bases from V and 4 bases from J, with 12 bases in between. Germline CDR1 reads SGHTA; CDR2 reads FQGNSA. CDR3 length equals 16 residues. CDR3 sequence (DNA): TGTGCCAGCAGCTTAGCGTACCGACAAACCACCGGGGAGCTGTTTTTT. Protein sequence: CASSLAYRQTTGELFF.

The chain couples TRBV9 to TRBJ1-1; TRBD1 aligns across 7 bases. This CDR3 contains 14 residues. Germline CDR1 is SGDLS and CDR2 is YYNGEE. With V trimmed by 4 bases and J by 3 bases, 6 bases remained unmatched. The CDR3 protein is CASSPLDRYTEAFF. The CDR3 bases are TGTGCCAGCAGCCCCCTGGACAGGTACACTGAAGCTTTCTTT.

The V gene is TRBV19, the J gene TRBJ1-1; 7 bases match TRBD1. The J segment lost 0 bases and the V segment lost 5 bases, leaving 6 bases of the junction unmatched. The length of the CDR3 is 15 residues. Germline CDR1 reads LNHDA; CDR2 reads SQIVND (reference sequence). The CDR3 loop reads CASSGGQFVNTEAFF. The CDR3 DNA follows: TGTGCCAGTAGTGGGGGACAGTTCGTGAACACTGAAGCTTTCTTT.

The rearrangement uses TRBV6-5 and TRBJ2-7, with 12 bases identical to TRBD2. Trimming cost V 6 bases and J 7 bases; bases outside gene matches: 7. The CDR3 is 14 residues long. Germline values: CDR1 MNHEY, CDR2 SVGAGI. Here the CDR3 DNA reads TGTGCCAGCAGCCCCGGGACTAGCGGGTCTGAGCAGTACTTC. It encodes CASSPGTSGSEQYF.

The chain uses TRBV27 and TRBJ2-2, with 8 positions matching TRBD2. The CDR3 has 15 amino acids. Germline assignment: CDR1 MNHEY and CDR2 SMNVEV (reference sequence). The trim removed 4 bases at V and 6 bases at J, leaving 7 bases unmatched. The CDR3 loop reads CASSSPGGTAGELFF. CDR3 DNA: TGTGCCAGCAGTTCCCCGGGGGGGACGGCCGGGGAGCTGTTTTTT.

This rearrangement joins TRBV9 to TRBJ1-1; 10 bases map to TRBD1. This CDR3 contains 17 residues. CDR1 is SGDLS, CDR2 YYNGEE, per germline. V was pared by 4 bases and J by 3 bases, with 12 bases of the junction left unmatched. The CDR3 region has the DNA TGTGCCAGCAGCACCCGGGACAGGGGTTTCGTCGACACTGAAGCTTTCTTT. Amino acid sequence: CASSTRDRGFVDTEAFF.

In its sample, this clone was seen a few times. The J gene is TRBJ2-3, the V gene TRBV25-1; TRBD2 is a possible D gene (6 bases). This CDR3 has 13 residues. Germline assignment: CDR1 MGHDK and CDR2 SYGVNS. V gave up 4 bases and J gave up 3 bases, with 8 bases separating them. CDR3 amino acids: CASSGLETDTQYF. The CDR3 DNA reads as TGTGCCAGCAGTGGACTAGAGACAGATACGCAGTATTTT.

The CDR3 here is CASAKQGASQPQHF. DNA of the CDR3: TGTGCTAGTGCAAAACAGGGGGCGAGTCAGCCCCAGCATTTT. The rearrangement joins TRBV12-5 to TRBJ1-5; TRBD1 agrees at 9 bases. Trimming at V came to 7 bases and at J to 6 bases, leaving 7 bases not matched to a gene. Looked up from germline, CDR1 is LGHNT and CDR2 is FRNRAP. CDR3 length: 14 residues.

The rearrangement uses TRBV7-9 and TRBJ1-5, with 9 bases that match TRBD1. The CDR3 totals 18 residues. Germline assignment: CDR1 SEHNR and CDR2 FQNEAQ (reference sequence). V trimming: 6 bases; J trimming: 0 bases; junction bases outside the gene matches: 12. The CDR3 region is CASSHTELDRGSNQPQHF. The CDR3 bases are TGTGCCAGCAGTCATACCGAGTTGGACAGGGGTAGCAATCAGCCCCAGCATTTT.

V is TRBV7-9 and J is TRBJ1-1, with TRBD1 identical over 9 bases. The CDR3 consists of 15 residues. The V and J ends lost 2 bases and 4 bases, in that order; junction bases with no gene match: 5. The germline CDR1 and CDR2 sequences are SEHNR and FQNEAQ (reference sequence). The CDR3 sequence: CASSLPRQGGTEAFF. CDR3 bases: TGTGCCAGCAGCTTACCACGACAGGGGGGCACTGAAGCTTTCTTT.

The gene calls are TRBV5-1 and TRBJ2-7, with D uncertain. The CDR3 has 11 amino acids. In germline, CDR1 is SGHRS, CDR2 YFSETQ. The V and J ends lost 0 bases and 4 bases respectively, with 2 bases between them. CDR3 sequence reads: CASSLAYEQYV. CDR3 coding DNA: TGCGCCAGCAGCTTGGCTTACGAGCAGTACGTC.

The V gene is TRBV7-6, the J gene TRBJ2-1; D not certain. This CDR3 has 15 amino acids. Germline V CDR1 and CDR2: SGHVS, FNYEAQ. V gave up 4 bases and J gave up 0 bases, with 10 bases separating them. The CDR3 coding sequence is TGTGCCAGCAGCTCCACTTCGAGCTCCTACAATGAGCAGTTCTTC. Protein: CASSSTSSSYNEQFF.

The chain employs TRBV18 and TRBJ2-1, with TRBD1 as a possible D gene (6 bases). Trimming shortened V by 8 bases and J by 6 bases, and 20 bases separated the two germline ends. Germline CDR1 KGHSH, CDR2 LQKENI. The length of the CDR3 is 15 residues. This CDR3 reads CASTTTTGGRNEQFF. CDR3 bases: TGTGCCAGCACCACAACGACAGGCGGCCGCAATGAGCAGTTCTTC. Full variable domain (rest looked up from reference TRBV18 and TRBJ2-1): NAGVMQNPRHLVRRRGQEARLRCSPMKGHSHVYWYRQLPEEGLKFMVYLQKENIIDESGMPKERFSAEFPKEGPSILRIQQVVRGDSAAYFCASTTTTGGRNEQFFGPGTRLTVL.

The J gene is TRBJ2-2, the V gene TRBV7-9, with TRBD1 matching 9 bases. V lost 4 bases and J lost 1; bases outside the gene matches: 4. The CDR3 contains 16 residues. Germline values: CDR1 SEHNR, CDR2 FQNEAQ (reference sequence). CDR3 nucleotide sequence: TGTGCCAGCAGCTCCCCGGGACAGGGGAACACCGGGGAGCTGTTTTTT. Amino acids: CASSSPGQGNTGELFF.

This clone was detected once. DNA for the CDR3: TGTGCCAGCAGCGAAGGGGGTACCTACAATGAGCAGTTCTTC. Translated: CASSEGGTYNEQFF. This rearrangement joins TRBV7-2 to TRBJ2-1, with a weak D call TRBD1 (6 bases). V gave up 5 bases and J gave up 2 bases, with 10 bases separating them. Germline V CDR1 and CDR2: SGHTA, FQGNSA. This CDR3 spans 14 amino acids.

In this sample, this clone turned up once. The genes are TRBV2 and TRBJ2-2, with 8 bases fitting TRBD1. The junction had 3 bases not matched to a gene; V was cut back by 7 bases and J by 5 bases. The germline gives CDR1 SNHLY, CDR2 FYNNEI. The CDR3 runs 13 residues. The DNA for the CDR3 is TGTGCCAGCAACACAGGGGGGACCGGGGAGCTGTTTTTT. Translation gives CASNTGGTGELFF. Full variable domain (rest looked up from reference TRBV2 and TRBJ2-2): EPEVTQTPSHQVTQMGQEVILRCVPISNHLYFYWYRQILGQKVEFLVSFYNNEISEKSEIFDDQFSVERPDGSNFTLKIRSTKLEDSAMYFCASNTGGTGELFFGEGSRLTVL.

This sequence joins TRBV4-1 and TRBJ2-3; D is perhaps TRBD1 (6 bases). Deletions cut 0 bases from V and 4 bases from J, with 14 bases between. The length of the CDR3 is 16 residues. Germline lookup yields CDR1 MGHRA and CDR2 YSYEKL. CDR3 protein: CASSQEGHRVSDTQYF. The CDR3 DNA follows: TGCGCCAGCAGCCAAGAGGGACACCGGGTGTCAGATACGCAGTATTTT.

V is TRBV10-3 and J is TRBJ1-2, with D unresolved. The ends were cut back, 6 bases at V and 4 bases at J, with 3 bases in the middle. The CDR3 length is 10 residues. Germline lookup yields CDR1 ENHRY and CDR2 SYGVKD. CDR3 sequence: CAISGYGYTF. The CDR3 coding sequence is TGTGCCATCAGCGGCTATGGCTACACCTTC.

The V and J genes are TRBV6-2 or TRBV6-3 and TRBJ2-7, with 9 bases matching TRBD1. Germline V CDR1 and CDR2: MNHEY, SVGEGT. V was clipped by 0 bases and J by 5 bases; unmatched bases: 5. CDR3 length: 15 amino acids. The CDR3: CASSYSNRDRDEQYV. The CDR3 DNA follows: TGTGCCAGCAGTTACTCGAACCGGGACAGGGACGAGCAGTACGTC.

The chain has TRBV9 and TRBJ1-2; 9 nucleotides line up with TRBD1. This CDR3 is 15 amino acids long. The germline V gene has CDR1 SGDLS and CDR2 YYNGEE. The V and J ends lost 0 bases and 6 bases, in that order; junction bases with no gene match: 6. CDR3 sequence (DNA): TGTGCCAGCAGCGTAGAGCCCGACAGGGGGGATGGCTACACCTTC. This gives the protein CASSVEPDRGDGYTF.

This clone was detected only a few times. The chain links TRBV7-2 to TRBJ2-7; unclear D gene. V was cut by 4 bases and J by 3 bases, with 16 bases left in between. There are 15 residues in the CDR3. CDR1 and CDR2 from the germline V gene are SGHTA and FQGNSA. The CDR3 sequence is CASSSPGAGFYEQYF. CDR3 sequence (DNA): TGTGCCAGCAGCTCCCCAGGCGCAGGTTTCTACGAGCAGTACTTC. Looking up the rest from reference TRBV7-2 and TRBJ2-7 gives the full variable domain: GAGVSQSPSNKVTEKGKDVELRCDPISGHTALYWYRQSLGQGLEFLIYFQGNSAPDKSGLPSDRFSAERTGGSVSTLTIQRTQQEDSAVYLCASSSPGAGFYEQYFGPGTRLTVT.

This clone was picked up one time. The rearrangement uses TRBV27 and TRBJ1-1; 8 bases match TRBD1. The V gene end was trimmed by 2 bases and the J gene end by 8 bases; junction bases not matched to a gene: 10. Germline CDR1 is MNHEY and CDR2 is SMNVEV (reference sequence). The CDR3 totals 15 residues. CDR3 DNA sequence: TGTGCCAGCAGTTTAGGACAGGGATGGGCGAAGGAAGCTTTCTTT. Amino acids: CASSLGQGWAKEAFF.